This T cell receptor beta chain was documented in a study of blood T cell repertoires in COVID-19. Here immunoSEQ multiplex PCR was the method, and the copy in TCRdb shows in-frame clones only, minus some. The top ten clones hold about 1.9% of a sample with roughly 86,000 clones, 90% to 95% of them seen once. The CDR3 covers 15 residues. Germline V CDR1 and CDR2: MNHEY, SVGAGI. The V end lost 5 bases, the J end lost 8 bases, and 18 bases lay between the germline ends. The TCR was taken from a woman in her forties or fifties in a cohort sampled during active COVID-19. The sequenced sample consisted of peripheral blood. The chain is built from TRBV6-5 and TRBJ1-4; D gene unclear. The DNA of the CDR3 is TGTGCCAGCAGTCGGGGAAGGGTTGGAGACGAAAAACTGTTTTTT. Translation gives CASSRGRVGDEKLFF.